One and the same sample provided the 14 T cell receptor beta chains below, sequenced in a study of spatial heterogeneity in lung cancer. Noted time point: sample taken at primary tumor resection. Study-wide results and limits: Intratumoral expanded alpha and beta TCR counts were found to track tumor mutation counts.

One entry per CDR3 protein, called by TCRdb with MiXCR from the 5' RACE reads. The profile covers about 3,000 distinct CDR3 sequences, with approximately 17% appearing a single time and around 15% taken by the ten largest. Which antigens these TCRs recognize remains unknown. Sequenced material: lung tumor tissue, taken at surgery. These receptors all stem from a male donor with early-stage non-small cell lung cancer.

Within the sample, this clonotype is medium-sized. The library was prepared for alpha chains; this beta chain is a stray read, so its frequency means little. The V and J genes are TRBV18 and TRBJ2-7, with D unresolved. The V and J ends lost 3 bases and 4 bases respectively, with 16 bases between them. The germline V gene encodes CDR1 KGHSH and CDR2 LQKENI. The CDR3 has 15 residues. As DNA, the CDR3 is TGTGCCAGCTCACCTGCGTCTGGAGCCTCTTACGAGCAGTACTTC. It specifies CASSPASGASYEQYF.

This clonotype is labeled as medium-sized. With the library built for alpha chains, this beta chain is off target and its frequency is not meaningful. The chain couples TRBV7-9 to TRBJ2-2; D is possibly TRBD1 (5 bases). Germline loops: CDR1 SEHNR, CDR2 FQNEAQ (reference sequence). V dropped 3 bases and J dropped 1 base, with 9 bases sitting between them. This CDR3 spans 15 amino acids. CDR3 nucleotide sequence: TGTGCCAGCAGCTTTAGACAGCAGAACACCGGGGAGCTGTTTTTT. The encoded protein is CASSFRQQNTGELFF. Full variable domain (missing parts from reference TRBV7-9 and TRBJ2-2): DTGVSQNPRHKITKRGQNVTFRCDPISEHNRLYWYRQTLGQGPEFLTYFQNEAQLEKSRLLSDRFSAERPKGSFSTLEIQRTEQGDSAMYLCASSFRQQNTGELFFGEGSRLTVL.

In its sample, this clonotype was seen a few times. The size of this beta chain means little, since it is a stray read in a library made for alpha chains. This chain connects TRBV11-1 to TRBJ2-5; no firm D call. Trimming shortened V by 6 bases and J by 2 bases, and 10 bases separated the two germline ends. The germline V gene encodes CDR1 SGHAT and CDR2 FQDESV (reference sequence). The CDR3 totals 13 residues. The CDR3 region is CASSFQEQETQYF. Written as DNA, the CDR3 is TGTGCCAGCAGTTTTCAGGAGCAAGAGACCCAGTACTTC.

This clonotype was counted many times. This beta chain is an unintended read in a library built for alpha chains; its size means little. The chain has TRBV28 and TRBJ2-7, with D uncertain. Germline-derived CDR1 and CDR2 are MDHEN and SYDVKM. The ends were cut back, 8 bases at V and 0 bases at J, with 8 bases in the middle. The CDR3 consists of 12 residues. The CDR3 here is CASRAYSYEQYF. The CDR3 region has the DNA TGTGCCAGCCGGGCCTACTCCTACGAGCAGTACTTC.

This clonotype is deemed medium-sized (0.01 to 0.1%). A library made for alpha chains picked up this beta chain off target, so its size means little. The rearrangement uses TRBV12-3 or TRBV12-4 and TRBJ2-1, with 8 bases matching TRBD1. J was trimmed by 9 bases and V by 2 bases; bases with no gene match: 6. This CDR3 has 14 amino acids. CDR3 coding DNA: TGTGCCAGCAGTTTACAGGGGGCTGTGGGTGAGCAGTTCTTC. This gives the protein CASSLQGAVGEQFF.

Only a few counts were recorded for this clonotype. This beta chain is an unintended read in a library built for alpha chains; its size means little. The chain employs TRBV30 and TRBJ2-5; possibly TRBD1 for D (7 bases). Germline lookup yields CDR1 GTSNPN and CDR2 SVGIG (reference sequence). Trimming took off 2 bases at V and 4 bases at J, with 17 bases between the two ends. The CDR3 contains 15 residues. CDR3 sequence: CAWSPRGQIGETQYF. The CDR3 DNA follows: TGTGCCTGGAGTCCGCGGGGACAGATAGGAGAGACCCAGTACTTC.

This clonotype is medium-sized (0.01 to 0.1%). Since it is a stray read in a library aimed at alpha chains, this beta chain has a size that is not meaningful. V is TRBV20-1 and J is TRBJ2-7; D tentatively fits TRBD1 or TRBD2 (5 bases each). Germline lookup yields CDR1 DFQATT and CDR2 SNEGSKA (reference sequence). CDR3 length: 13 amino acids. Trimming stripped 0 bases from V and 2 bases from J, with 8 bases between. The CDR3 nucleotides are TGCAGTGCTAGAGAGGGGACGGCCTACGAGCAGTACTTC. It specifies CSAREGTAYEQYF.

By share, this clonotype counts as large. This beta chain is an off-target read within a library intended for alpha chains, so its frequency means little. CDR3 amino acids: CSVTEGSGTEAFF. CDR3 in DNA: TGCAGCGTCACGGAGGGATCGGGCACTGAAGCTTTCTTT. J is TRBJ1-1 and V is TRBV29-1, with D unresolved. The germline gives CDR1 SQVTM, CDR2 ANQGSEA. This CDR3 is built from 13 residues. V gave up 6 bases and J gave up 4 bases, with 15 bases separating them.

This clonotype is deemed medium-sized (0.01 to 0.1%). The library was designed around alpha chains, so this beta chain is a stray read whose abundance carries little weight. The chain recombines TRBV6-6 with TRBJ2-7, with D possibly matching TRBD2 (6 bases). The CDR3 runs to 12 residues. Trimming shortened V by 6 bases and J by 7 bases, and 13 bases separated the two germline ends. The germline gives CDR1 MNHNY, CDR2 SVGAGI (reference sequence). CDR3 residues: CASSPRAGEQYF. For the CDR3, the DNA is TGTGCCAGCAGCCCTAGGGCGGGGGAGCAGTACTTC.

By its share, this clonotype is medium-sized. This beta chain represents an off-target read in a library built for alpha chains; its size is of limited meaning. CDR3 protein: CASSGTGGLPSEQYF. CDR3 sequence (DNA): TGTGCCAGCAGCGGGACGGGGGGCCTCCCGTCCGAGCAGTACTTC. The gene calls are TRBV9 and TRBJ2-7, with D possibly matching TRBD2 (7 bases). This CDR3 comprises 15 residues. Trimming took 3 bases from V and 6 from J, leaving 19 bases between them. The V gene's germline CDR1 is SGDLS and CDR2 YYNGEE.

By share, this clonotype counts as medium-sized. This beta chain appears as a stray read in a library generated for alpha chains; its size is not informative. V usage is TRBV7-9 and J usage is TRBJ2-7, with D uncertain. Trimming left V 5 bases short and J 9 bases short, with 17 bases between. In germline, CDR1 is SEHNR, CDR2 FQNEAQ (reference sequence). This CDR3 comprises 13 residues. This chain's CDR3 is CASSLVGVPGQYF. The CDR3 DNA reads as TGTGCCAGCAGCCTCGTCGGCGTGCCGGGGCAGTACTTC. The whole variable domain, filled in from reference TRBV7-9 and TRBJ2-7, reads DTGVSQNPRHKITKRGQNVTFRCDPISEHNRLYWYRQTLGQGPEFLTYFQNEAQLEKSRLLSDRFSAERPKGSFSTLEIQRTEQGDSAMYLCASSLVGVPGQYFGPGTRLTVT.

This clonotype was recorded once. This beta chain was picked up by a library intended for alpha chains and is off target, so its count carries little meaning. This rearrangement joins TRBV5-1 to TRBJ2-5; D remains ambiguous. CDR1 is SGHRS and CDR2 is YFSETQ in the germline V gene. The V and J ends lost 2 bases and 5 bases respectively, with 10 bases between them. The CDR3 covers 13 residues. The CDR3: CASSFTPGETQYF. The CDR3 DNA is TGCGCCAGCAGCTTCACGCCCGGTGAGACCCAGTACTTC.

Within the sample, this clonotype is medium-sized. Because the library targeted alpha chains, this beta chain is an off-target read whose size means little. This chain joins TRBV4-2 and TRBJ2-7, with 11 bases aligning to TRBD2. V was pared by 0 bases and J by 2 bases, with 3 bases of the junction left unmatched. Germline values: CDR1 LGHNA, CDR2 YNFKEQ. This CDR3 spans 16 amino acids. The CDR3 DNA sequence: TGTGCCAGCAGCCAAGAACTAGCGGGAGCCACCTACGAGCAGTACTTC. Translating it yields CASSQELAGATYEQYF.

By sample fraction, this clonotype is medium-sized. The library was prepared for alpha chains; this beta chain is a stray read, so its frequency means little. The chain carries TRBV6-2 or TRBV6-3 and TRBJ2-3, with D perhaps TRBD1 or TRBD2 (5 bases each). The CDR3 consists of 13 residues. The germline V gene encodes CDR1 MNHEY and CDR2 SVGEGT. The germline V and J ends were trimmed by 8 bases and 7 bases, with 16 bases remaining between them. CDR3 nucleotides: TGTGCCAGCGCGTTGGGGGAAGGGCATACGCAGTATTTT. Translating it yields CASALGEGHTQYF.